This TCR beta chain was found in a study of blood T cell repertoires in COVID-19. At the level of the study: Both acute and convalescent COVID-19 samples were obtained from the United States, Italy and Spain. Sources were T cells, B-cell-depleted T cells, or PBMCs; the material itself was cDNA or gDNA.

CDR3 length: 16 residues. The germline V gene encodes CDR1 MNHEY and CDR2 SMNVEV (reference sequence). Unmatched junction bases numbered 11, after V lost 5 bases and J lost 7 bases. As originally analysed: Reference gene primer amplification in the assay estimated nucleated cell counts. Generated by immunoSEQ multiplex PCR, the TCRdb table keeps only in-frame clones and is missing some. The DNA gave D and trimming, while V, J and clone size come from that table. The sample has 250,000 to 350,000 clones, approximately 88% seen once. Sequenced material: PBMCs or T cells enriched from blood (not recorded which). The TCR comes from a woman in her thirties or forties who had recovered from COVID-19. The J gene is TRBJ2-1, the V gene TRBV27; 10 bases line up with TRBD1. The CDR3 loop reads CASSPRGDRGGNEQFF. Here the CDR3 DNA reads TGTGCCAGCAGTCCCCGGGGGGACAGGGGTGGGAATGAGCAGTTCTTC.